This T cell receptor (beta chain) was captured in a study of T cells in Graves' hyperthyroidism and ophthalmopathy. Whole-study context: Prior to any treatment, at the point of initial diagnosis, peripheral blood was collected.

TCR beta CDR3 region amplification was performed from RNA transcripts. The HTBI set primed first-round TCR CDR3 RT-PCR. MiXCR, applied by TCRdb to the multiplex PCR reads, yields one record per CDR3 protein. This table holds more than 300,000 distinct CDR3 sequences, approximately 17% found once. V gave up 3 bases and J gave up 4 bases; unmatched junction bases: 4. The CDR3 has 14 residues. Germline V gives CDR1 DFQATT, CDR2 SNEGSKA (reference sequence). The material sequenced was blood. V and J are TRBV20-1 and TRBJ2-5; the match to TRBD2 covers 11 bases. This clonotype originated in a woman aged 30 to 39 with Graves' hyperthyroidism that later progressed to Graves' ophthalmopathy. The DNA for the CDR3 is TGCAGTGCTAGTCCCGGACTAGCGGGAGAGACCCAGTACTTC. Translating gives CSASPGLAGETQYF.